Listed below are T cell receptor beta chains from one sample, sequenced in a study of OX40 agonist ivuxolimab in advanced cancers. Only in-frame clones appear in the TCRdb table, and some are missing; sequencing was by immunoSEQ multiplex PCR. There are about 68,000 clones in the sample; about 85% occur only once, and about 0.61% lies in the top ten. The input for sequencing was CD4+ or CD8+ T cells sorted from blood, taken in a trial of the OX40 agonist ivuxolimab. The source of these receptors is an adult with an advanced solid tumor such as melanoma, head and neck, liver or kidney cancer. The CDR3 runs from the conserved cysteine through the conserved F or W. A D gene is named only where the DNA matches it firmly. The size of a clone is reported for some rows only, either as once, few or many, or as a class for expanded clones.

D gene: NA
V gene: TRBV7-2
J gene: TRBJ1-6
clone size: NA
CDR3 protein: CASSLIAGTGNSPLHF
CDR3 DNA: TGTGCCAGCAGCTTAATTGCCGGAACGGGAAATTCACCCCTCCACTTT

D gene: NA
V gene: TRBV7-8
J gene: TRBJ2-1
clone size: NA
CDR3 protein: CASSLLAGIPYNEQFF
CDR3 DNA: TGTGCCAGCAGCTTATTGGCAGGGATCCCCTACAATGAGCAGTTCTTC

D gene: NA
V gene: TRBV4-3
J gene: TRBJ1-2
clone size: NA
CDR3 protein: CASSQDSTNYGYTF
CDR3 DNA: TGCGCCAGCAGCCAAGATTCGACCAACTATGGCTACACCTTC

D gene: NA
V gene: TRBV4-2
J gene: TRBJ2-3
clone size: few
CDR3 protein: CASSPWLAEKAQYF
CDR3 DNA: TGTGCCAGCAGCCCCTGGTTAGCCGAGAAGGCGCAGTATTTT

D gene: NA
V gene: TRBV6-4
J gene: TRBJ2-7
clone size: NA
CDR3 protein: CASREGGTDHYEQYF
CDR3 DNA: TGTGCCAGCAGGGAGGGGGGAACGGATCACTACGAGCAGTACTTC

D gene: NA
V gene: TRBV5-6
J gene: TRBJ1-1
clone size: once
CDR3 protein: CASSPGGPLMNTEAFF
CDR3 DNA: TGTGCCAGCAGCCCGGGGGGGCCCCTTATGAACACTGAAGCTTTCTTT

D gene: TRBD1
V gene: TRBV7-8
J gene: TRBJ2-7
clone size: NA
CDR3 protein: CASSPYRTGGYEQYF
CDR3 DNA: TGTGCCAGCAGCCCCTACCGGACAGGGGGATACGAGCAGTACTTC

D gene: TRBD1
V gene: TRBV11-2
J gene: TRBJ1-2
clone size: NA
CDR3 protein: CASSFLTGGYAYGYTF
CDR3 DNA: TGCGCCAGCAGCTTCCTGACAGGGGGTTACGCCTATGGCTACACCTTC

D gene: NA
V gene: TRBV5-1
J gene: TRBJ2-3
clone size: NA
CDR3 protein: CASRTGPTDTQYF
CDR3 DNA: TGCGCCAGCAGAACAGGGCCCACAGATACGCAGTATTTT

D gene: NA
V gene: TRBV4-3
J gene: TRBJ1-5
clone size: NA
CDR3 protein: CASSQDAGILPQHF
CDR3 DNA: TGCGCCAGCAGCCAAGATGCTGGGATCCTACCCCAGCATTTT

D gene: NA
V gene: TRBV5-1
J gene: TRBJ1-1
clone size: NA
CDR3 protein: CASSLDRANTEAFF
CDR3 DNA: TGCGCCAGCAGCTTGGACAGGGCCAACACTGAAGCTTTCTTT

D gene: NA
V gene: TRBV7-2
J gene: TRBJ1-6
clone size: few
CDR3 protein: CASSLHGDSPLHF
CDR3 DNA: TGTGCCAGCAGCTTACATGGAGATTCACCCCTCCACTTT

D gene: TRBD2
V gene: TRBV7-2
J gene: TRBJ2-2
clone size: NA
CDR3 protein: CASSLALAGASTGELFF
CDR3 DNA: TGTGCCAGCAGCTTAGCCCTAGCGGGGGCGTCCACCGGGGAGCTGTTTTTT

D gene: NA
V gene: TRBV19
J gene: TRBJ1-5
clone size: NA
CDR3 protein: CASSEQGYQPQHF
CDR3 DNA: TGTGCCAGTAGTGAACAGGGTTACCAGCCCCAGCATTTT

D gene: TRBD2
V gene: TRBV6-4
J gene: TRBJ2-4
clone size: NA
CDR3 protein: CASSDSTSGGAIQYF
CDR3 DNA: TGTGCCAGCAGTGACTCGACTAGCGGGGGGGCCATTCAGTACTTC

D gene: TRBD2
V gene: TRBV5-4
J gene: TRBJ2-3
clone size: NA
CDR3 protein: CASSLSAGGGDTQYF
CDR3 DNA: TGTGCCAGCAGCTTGTCAGCGGGGGGTGGGGATACGCAGTATTTT

D gene: TRBD1
V gene: TRBV18
J gene: TRBJ2-1
clone size: NA
CDR3 protein: CASSPPGAGGNEQFF
CDR3 DNA: TGTGCCAGCTCACCACCGGGAGCAGGGGGCAATGAGCAGTTCTTC

D gene: TRBD2
V gene: TRBV7-9
J gene: TRBJ2-3
clone size: NA
CDR3 protein: CASSSSNSGGRTDTQYF
CDR3 DNA: TGTGCCAGCAGCTCGAGTAATAGCGGGGGTAGGACAGATACGCAGTATTTT